This T cell receptor (beta chain) was recovered during a study of blood T cell repertoires in COVID-19. Study in general: PBMCs, B-cell-depleted T cells, or T cells provided the cDNA or gDNA that made up the material.

Only in-frame clones appear in the TCRdb table, and some are missing; sequencing was by immunoSEQ multiplex PCR. The repertoire consists of 350,000 to 450,000 clones, with approximately 90% occurring once and the leading ten covering 1.4%. Cohort assignment relied on participant-reported clinical history. The CDR3 runs 14 residues. Trimming cost V 5 bases and J 4 bases, with 12 bases left between them. Looked up from germline, CDR1 is ENHRY and CDR2 is SYGVKD. The V gene is TRBV10-3, the J gene TRBJ1-5; a possible D gene is TRBD1 (6 bases). The receptor was isolated from a woman aged 18-29 years who had been exposed to COVID-19. The source material was PBMCs or T cells enriched from blood (not recorded which). Here the CDR3 reads CAISPDSSNQPQHF. As DNA, the CDR3 is TGTGCCATCAGTCCGGACAGTTCGAATCAGCCCCAGCATTTT.